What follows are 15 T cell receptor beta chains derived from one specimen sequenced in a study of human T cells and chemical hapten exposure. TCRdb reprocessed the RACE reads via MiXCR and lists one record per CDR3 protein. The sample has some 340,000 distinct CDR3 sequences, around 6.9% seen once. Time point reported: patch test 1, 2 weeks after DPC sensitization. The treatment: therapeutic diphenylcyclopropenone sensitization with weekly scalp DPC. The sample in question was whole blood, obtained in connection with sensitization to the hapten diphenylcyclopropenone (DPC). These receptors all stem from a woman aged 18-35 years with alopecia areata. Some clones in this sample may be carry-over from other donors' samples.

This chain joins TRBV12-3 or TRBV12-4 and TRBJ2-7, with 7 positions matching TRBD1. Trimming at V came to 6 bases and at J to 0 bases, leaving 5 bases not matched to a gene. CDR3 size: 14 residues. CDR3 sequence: CASSGRGNSYEQYF. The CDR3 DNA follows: TGTGCCAGCAGCGGCAGGGGGAACTCCTACGAGCAGTACTTC.

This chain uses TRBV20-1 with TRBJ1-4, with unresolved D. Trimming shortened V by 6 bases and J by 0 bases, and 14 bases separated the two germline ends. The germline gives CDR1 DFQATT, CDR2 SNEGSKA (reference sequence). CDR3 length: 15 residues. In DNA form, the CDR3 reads TGCAGTGCGCGCAGTCCGGGCGCAACTAATGAAAAACTGTTTTTT. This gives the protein CSARSPGATNEKLFF.

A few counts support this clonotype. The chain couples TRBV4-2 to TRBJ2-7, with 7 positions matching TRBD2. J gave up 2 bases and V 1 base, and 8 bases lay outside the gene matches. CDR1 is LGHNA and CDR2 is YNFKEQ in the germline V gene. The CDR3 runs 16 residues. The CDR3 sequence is CASSQVPGGSAYEQYF. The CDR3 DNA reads TGTGCCAGCAGCCAAGTGCCCGGGGGGTCGGCCTACGAGCAGTACTTC.

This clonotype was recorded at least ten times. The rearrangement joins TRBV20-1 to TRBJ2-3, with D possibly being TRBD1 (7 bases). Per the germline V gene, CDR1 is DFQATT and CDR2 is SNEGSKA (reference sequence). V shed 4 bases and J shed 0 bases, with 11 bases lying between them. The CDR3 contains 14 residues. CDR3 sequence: CSATGGGSTDTQYF. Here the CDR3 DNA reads TGCAGTGCTACTGGAGGGGGCAGCACAGATACGCAGTATTTT.

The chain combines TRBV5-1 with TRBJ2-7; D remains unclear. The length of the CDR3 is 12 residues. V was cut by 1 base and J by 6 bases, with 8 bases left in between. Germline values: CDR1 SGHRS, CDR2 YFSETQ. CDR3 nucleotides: TGCGCCAGCAGCTTGACTTGGGGCGAGCAGTACTTC. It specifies CASSLTWGEQYF. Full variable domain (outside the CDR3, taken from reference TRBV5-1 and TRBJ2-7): KAGVTQTPRYLIKTRGQQVTLSCSPISGHRSVSWYQQTPGQGLQFLFEYFSETQRNKGNFPGRFSGRQFSNSRSEMNVSTLELGDSALYLCASSLTWGEQYFGPGTRLTVT.

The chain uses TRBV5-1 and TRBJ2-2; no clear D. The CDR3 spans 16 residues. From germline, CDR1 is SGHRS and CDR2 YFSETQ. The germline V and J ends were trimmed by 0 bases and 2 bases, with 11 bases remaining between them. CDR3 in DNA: TGCGCCAGCAGCTTGGAAGGCATACGAAACACCGGGGAGCTGTTTTTT. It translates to CASSLEGIRNTGELFF.

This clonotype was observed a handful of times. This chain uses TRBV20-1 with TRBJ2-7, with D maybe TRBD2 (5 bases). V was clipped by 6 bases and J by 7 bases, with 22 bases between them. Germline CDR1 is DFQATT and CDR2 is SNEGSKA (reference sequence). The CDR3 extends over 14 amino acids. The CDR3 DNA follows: TGCAGTGCCCCTTCGCCGGGTAACCGGGGTGAGCAGTACTTC. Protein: CSAPSPGNRGEQYF.

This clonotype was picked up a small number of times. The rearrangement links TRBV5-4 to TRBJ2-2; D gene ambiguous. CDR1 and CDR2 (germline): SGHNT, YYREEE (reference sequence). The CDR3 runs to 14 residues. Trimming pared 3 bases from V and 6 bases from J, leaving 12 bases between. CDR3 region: CASSSGSPAGELFF. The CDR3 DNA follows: TGTGCCAGCAGCTCTGGTTCCCCGGCCGGGGAGCTGTTTTTT.

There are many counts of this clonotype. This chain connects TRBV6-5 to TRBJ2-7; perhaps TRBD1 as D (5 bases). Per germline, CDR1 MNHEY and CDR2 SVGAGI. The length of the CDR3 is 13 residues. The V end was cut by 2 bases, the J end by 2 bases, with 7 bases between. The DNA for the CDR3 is TGTGCCAGCAGTTACGGACATGCCTACGAGCAGTACTTC. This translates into CASSYGHAYEQYF.

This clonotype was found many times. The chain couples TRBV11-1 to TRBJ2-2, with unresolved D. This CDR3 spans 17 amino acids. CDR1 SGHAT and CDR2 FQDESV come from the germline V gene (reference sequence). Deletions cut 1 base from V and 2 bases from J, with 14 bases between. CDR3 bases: TGTGCCAGCAGCTTAGGAGTCGTTACTATCAACACCGGGGAGCTGTTTTTT. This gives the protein CASSLGVVTINTGELFF.

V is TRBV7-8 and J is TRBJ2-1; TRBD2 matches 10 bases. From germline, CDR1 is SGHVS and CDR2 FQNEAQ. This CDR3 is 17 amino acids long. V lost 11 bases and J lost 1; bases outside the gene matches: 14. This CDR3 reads CASHRERGGKSYNEQFF. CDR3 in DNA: TGTGCCTCACATCGAGAGCGGGGGGGCAAGTCCTACAATGAGCAGTTCTTC. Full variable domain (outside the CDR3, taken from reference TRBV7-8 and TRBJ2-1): GAGVSQSPRYKVAKRGQDVALRCDPISGHVSLFWYQQALGQGPEFLTYFQNEAQLDKSGLPSDRFFAERPEGSVSTLKIQRTQQEDSAVYLCASHRERGGKSYNEQFFGPGTRLTVL.

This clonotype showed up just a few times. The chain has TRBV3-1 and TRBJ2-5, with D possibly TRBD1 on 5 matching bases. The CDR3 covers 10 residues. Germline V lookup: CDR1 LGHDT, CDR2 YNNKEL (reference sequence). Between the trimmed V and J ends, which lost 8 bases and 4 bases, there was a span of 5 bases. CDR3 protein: CASQGETQYF. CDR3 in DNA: TGTGCCAGCCAGGGAGAGACCCAGTACTTC.

This CDR3 reads CARKREETQYF. CDR3 coding DNA: TGTGCCAGGAAACGGGAGGAGACCCAGTACTTC. This chain uses TRBV6-2 or TRBV6-3 with TRBJ2-5; D may be TRBD2 (6 bases). Looked up from germline, CDR1 is MNHEY and CDR2 is SVGEGT. This CDR3 is built from 11 residues. Trimming left V 9 bases short and J 5 bases short, with 10 bases between.

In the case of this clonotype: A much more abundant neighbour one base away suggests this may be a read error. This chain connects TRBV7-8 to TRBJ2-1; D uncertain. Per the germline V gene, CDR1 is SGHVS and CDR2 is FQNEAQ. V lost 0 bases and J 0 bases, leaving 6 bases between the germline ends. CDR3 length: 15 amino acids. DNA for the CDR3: TGTGCCAGCAGCTTAGCGGATAGCTCCTACAATGAGCAGTTCTTC. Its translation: CASSLADSSYNEQFF.

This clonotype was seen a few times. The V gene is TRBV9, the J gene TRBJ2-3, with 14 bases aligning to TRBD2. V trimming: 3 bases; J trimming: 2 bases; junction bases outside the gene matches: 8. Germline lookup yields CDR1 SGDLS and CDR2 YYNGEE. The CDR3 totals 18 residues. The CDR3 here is CASSERPGLAGDTDTQYF. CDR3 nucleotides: TGTGCCAGCAGCGAACGACCGGGACTAGCGGGGGACACAGATACGCAGTATTTT.